This TCR beta chain was identified in a study of human T cells and chemical hapten exposure. Regarding this clonotype: At one boundary the junction diverges from the germline segment, which might be a read error.

TCRdb reanalysed the RACE reads using MiXCR and keeps one entry per CDR3 protein. Among roughly 200,000 distinct CDR3 sequences listed, about 20% were seen once. CDR1 DFQATT and CDR2 SNEGSKA come from the germline V gene (reference sequence). CDR3 length: 16 residues. Specified time point: patch test 1, 2 weeks after DPC sensitization. Treatment denoted: therapeutic diphenylcyclopropenone sensitization with weekly scalp DPC. This sequence originates from a woman aged 45 to 65 with alopecia areata. Some clones in this sample may be carry-over from other donors' samples. Sequenced material: whole blood, taken in connection with sensitization to the hapten diphenylcyclopropenone (DPC). The gene calls are TRBV20-1 and TRBJ2-7; 7 bases are shared with TRBD1. DNA of the CDR3: TGCAGTGATAGATGGAATCCCCAGGGGGAATGGTACGAGCAGTACTTC. As protein: CSDRWNPQGEWYEQYF.